The clone carrying this TCR beta chain is classed as medium-sized (0.01 to 0.1%). Per the germline V gene, CDR1 is LNHDA and CDR2 is SQIVND (reference sequence). V lost 6 bases and J lost 2, with 10 bases in between. The CDR3 length is 13 residues. This sample is drawn from a study of ipilimumab plus nivolumab after autologous stem cell transplantation. Sequenced by immunoSEQ multiplex PCR; TCRdb stores in-frame clones only, minus some. The sample lists approximately 14,000 clones; roughly 74% were seen once. Checkpoint therapy with ipilimumab 1 mg/kg began 14 to 28 days after transplant. This TCR was recovered from a male donor with primary mediastinal lymphoma. The sequencing used PBMCs, collected in a trial of ipilimumab plus nivolumab as post-transplant consolidation. The J gene is TRBJ1-1, the V gene TRBV19, with D hard to call. DNA for the CDR3: TGTGCCAGTAGCGAGAAGCTTAACACTGAAGCTTTCTTT. It codes for CASSEKLNTEAFF.